Listed below are T cell receptor beta chains from one sample, sequenced in a study of radiotherapy plus CTLA-4 blockade in lung cancer. The protocol was immunoSEQ multiplex PCR, while the TCRdb copy is restricted to in-frame clones and leaves out a portion. This table has roughly 25,000 clones, approximately 73% appearing once. The source material was peripheral blood, sampled from a patient treated with radiotherapy plus ipilimumab. The receptors come from a human donor with non-small cell lung cancer who had stable disease on radiotherapy plus ipilimumab. The conserved cysteine and the conserved F or W are not part of the CDR3 here. D genes are given only for firm matches.

v_gene: TRBV10-1
j_gene: TRBJ2-7
d_gene: .
CDR3aa: ATRDFNEGEQY

v_gene: TRBV18
j_gene: TRBJ2-1
d_gene: .
CDR3aa: ASSPDIEQF

v_gene: TRBV11-2
j_gene: TRBJ1-1
d_gene: .
CDR3aa: ASSLPGVGRAEAF

v_gene: TRBV6-6
j_gene: TRBJ1-1
d_gene: .
CDR3aa: ASSRPGVPEAF

v_gene: TRBV7-9
j_gene: TRBJ1-1
d_gene: .
CDR3aa: ASSLAPGTEAF

v_gene: TRBV9
j_gene: TRBJ1-2
d_gene: TRBD1
CDR3aa: ASSTGTGGLANYGYT

v_gene: TRBV6-1
j_gene: TRBJ1-2
d_gene: TRBD1
CDR3aa: ASSEMGTGNSNYGYT

v_gene: TRBV13
j_gene: TRBJ1-1
d_gene: TRBD1
CDR3aa: ASSPLRGTTEAF

v_gene: TRBV7-9
j_gene: TRBJ1-5
d_gene: TRBD1
CDR3aa: ASSLGSGTDSNQPQH

v_gene: TRBV11-2
j_gene: TRBJ2-7
d_gene: TRBD2
CDR3aa: ASSRGVSGGSLLYEQY

v_gene: TRBV28
j_gene: TRBJ1-5
d_gene: .
CDR3aa: ASSWRDIGQPQH

v_gene: TRBV6-6
j_gene: TRBJ2-7
d_gene: TRBD1
CDR3aa: ASRPTGRPYEQY

v_gene: TRBV19
j_gene: TRBJ1-3
d_gene: .
CDR3aa: ASRPAENTIY

v_gene: TRBV11-3
j_gene: TRBJ1-1
d_gene: TRBD1
CDR3aa: ASSSQGAMNTEAF

v_gene: TRBV18
j_gene: .
d_gene: TRBD2
CDR3aa: ASSRTSGHYEQY

v_gene: TRBV5-5
j_gene: TRBJ1-2
d_gene: TRBD1
CDR3aa: ASSLRTGYGYT

v_gene: TRBV27
j_gene: TRBJ2-3
d_gene: TRBD2
CDR3aa: ASYGWAGGSDTQY

v_gene: TRBV28
j_gene: TRBJ2-3
d_gene: .
CDR3aa: ASRKSSTDTQY

v_gene: TRBV28
j_gene: TRBJ1-2
d_gene: TRBD1
CDR3aa: ASNTGGSYGYT

v_gene: TRBV5-1
j_gene: TRBJ2-5
d_gene: TRBD2
CDR3aa: ASSFGLASEIETQY

v_gene: TRBV29-1
j_gene: TRBJ2-7
d_gene: .
CDR3aa: SVSPGIGPYEQY

v_gene: TRBV15
j_gene: TRBJ1-5
d_gene: .
CDR3aa: ATSRGNQPQH

v_gene: TRBV15
j_gene: .
d_gene: TRBD1
CDR3aa: ATSRRDSSYEQY

v_gene: TRBV27
j_gene: TRBJ2-7
d_gene: TRBD1
CDR3aa: ASSLQGAMAYEQY

v_gene: TRBV7-2
j_gene: TRBJ1-1
d_gene: .
CDR3aa: ASSLFLSYTEAF

v_gene: TRBV4-1
j_gene: TRBJ2-7
d_gene: TRBD2
CDR3aa: ASSPRDSSSGGPKQY

v_gene: TRBV4-2
j_gene: TRBJ1-1
d_gene: .
CDR3aa: ASSQDLGEAEAF

v_gene: TRBV9
j_gene: TRBJ1-1
d_gene: TRBD1
CDR3aa: ASSVAWDRGTEAF

v_gene: TRBV9
j_gene: TRBJ2-2
d_gene: .
CDR3aa: ASSVRGKIDGTGELF

v_gene: TRBV4-1
j_gene: TRBJ2-5
d_gene: TRBD2
CDR3aa: ASSQVGQAGGQETQY

v_gene: TRBV5-1
j_gene: TRBJ2-1
d_gene: .
CDR3aa: ASSFTSSGSYNEQF

v_gene: TRBV18
j_gene: TRBJ2-1
d_gene: TRBD2
CDR3aa: ASSLRTSGSSEQF

v_gene: TRBV19
j_gene: TRBJ2-6
d_gene: .
CDR3aa: ASSIDRRANVLT

v_gene: TRBV4-2
j_gene: TRBJ2-5
d_gene: TRBD2
CDR3aa: ASSLGRDRMIAGGETQY

v_gene: TRBV2
j_gene: TRBJ2-3
d_gene: .
CDR3aa: ASSEIAPDTQY

v_gene: TRBV19
j_gene: TRBJ2-1
d_gene: TRBD2
CDR3aa: ASRDYSNEQF

v_gene: TRBV18
j_gene: .
d_gene: TRBD2
CDR3aa: ASSPRFGRNPSYEQY

v_gene: TRBV4-2
j_gene: TRBJ2-7
d_gene: TRBD2
CDR3aa: ASSVKTSESEQY

v_gene: TRBV11-2
j_gene: TRBJ2-7
d_gene: .
CDR3aa: ASSPGRPYEQY

v_gene: TRBV7-9
j_gene: TRBJ1-1
d_gene: .
CDR3aa: ASSLSGHTEAF

v_gene: TRBV28
j_gene: TRBJ1-5
d_gene: .
CDR3aa: ASSPWDTNSNQPQH

v_gene: TRBV27
j_gene: TRBJ2-1
d_gene: .
CDR3aa: ASSFDRRASEQF

v_gene: TRBV5-1
j_gene: TRBJ2-1
d_gene: .
CDR3aa: ASSLSDEQF

v_gene: TRBV9
j_gene: TRBJ2-5
d_gene: .
CDR3aa: ASSVGWQETQY

v_gene: TRBV5-6
j_gene: TRBJ1-1
d_gene: .
CDR3aa: ASSFRTGAHTEAF

v_gene: TRBV5-6
j_gene: TRBJ2-7
d_gene: .
CDR3aa: ASSLVPNYEQY

v_gene: TRBV19
j_gene: TRBJ1-2
d_gene: TRBD1
CDR3aa: ASSTGTGMYYGYT

v_gene: TRBV6-1
j_gene: TRBJ1-4
d_gene: .
CDR3aa: ASQRGIEEKLF

v_gene: TRBV5-4
j_gene: TRBJ2-7
d_gene: TRBD2
CDR3aa: ASSLGGTSGLYEQY